The T cell receptor (beta chain) described here comes from a study of cytomegalovirus exposure and HLA in healthy donors. Study results and caveats: In presence/absence analyses, roughly uniform sequencing depth across donors was assumed.

As to this clone: Its antigen is not known.

Amplification used 60 Vbeta primers and 13 Jbeta primers. The protocol was immunoSEQ multiplex PCR, while the TCRdb copy is restricted to in-frame clones and leaves out a portion. There are roughly 120,000 clones in the sample; 60% to 80% occur only once, and approximately 5% lies in the top ten. Trimming removed 2 bases from V and 1 base from J, with 11 bases in between. This CDR3 comprises 15 residues. Germline CDR1 is MNHNY and CDR2 is SVGAGI (reference sequence). The sample taken for sequencing was PBMCs. The chain combines TRBV6-6 with TRBJ1-1; D is possibly TRBD1 (6 bases). The receptor's source is a man between 45 and 60 years old in good health and CMV-seropositive. CDR3 bases: TGTGCCAGCAGTTACCCTACGACAGGGAACACTGAAGCTTTCTTT. Translation: CASSYPTTGNTEAFF.